The clone carrying this TCR beta chain showed up just once. These data originate in a study of blood T cell repertoires in COVID-19. Study background: The samples span acute and convalescent COVID-19 from the United States, Italy and Spain.

Study processing details: Amplification of reference gene primers provided the estimated nucleated cell counts. The assay was immunoSEQ multiplex PCR, and TCRdb's table has in-frame clones only and misses some. The V and J calls and clone size come from that table; D and trimming were worked out from the DNA. The sample holds 150,000 to 200,000 clones, 80% to 90% seen once. Germline lookup yields CDR1 MGHRA and CDR2 YSYEKL. The CDR3 has 16 residues. Trimming at V came to 3 bases and at J to 4 bases, leaving 5 bases not matched to a gene. V is TRBV4-1 and J is TRBJ1-4, with 10 bases identical to TRBD1. The receptor was derived from an elderly woman with acute or convalescent COVID-19. Sequencing was performed on peripheral blood. CDR3 in DNA: TGCGCCAGCAGCCAGGGGTGGACAGGGGGTAATGAAAAACTGTTTTTT. Translating gives CASSQGWTGGNEKLFF.